Listed here are 25 T cell receptor beta chains from one sample, sequenced in a study of post-analysis software for immune sequencing data. Built from TCR beta cDNA, the libraries had unique molecular identifiers in them. From the PCR reads, TCRdb called clonotypes with MiXCR, one entry per CDR3 protein. The sample lists about 760,000 distinct CDR3 sequences, just under 30% occurring once. Findings of the study overall: Controls had lower frequencies than patients of roughly five TRBV segments, which included TRBV5-6, TRBV5-1 and TRBV20-1.

What these receptors recognize is not known. Specimen: blood. The receptors here all came from a girl aged 10 to 17 with multiple sclerosis.

This chain connects TRBV29-1 to TRBJ2-1; D may correspond to TRBD1 or TRBD2 (5 bases each). V was pared by 4 bases and J by 7 bases, with 14 bases between. The germline V gene encodes CDR1 SQVTM and CDR2 ANQGSEA. The CDR3 has 13 amino acids. As DNA, the CDR3 is TGCAGCGTTGCGAGGGGAAGAGGGAATGAGCAGTTCTTC. This sequence encodes CSVARGRGNEQFF.

This clonotype has a handful of counts. With a much larger clone just one base away, this may be a read error. The chain uses TRBV7-9 and TRBJ2-1, with a tentative D call TRBD2 (6 bases). With 5 bases removed from V and 0 bases from J, the gap between germline ends came to 14 bases. The CDR3 loop spans 16 amino acids. The germline V gene has CDR1 SEHNR and CDR2 FQNEAQ (reference sequence). This CDR3 reads CASSPLGRSSYNEQFF. The DNA for the CDR3 is TGTGCCAGCAGCCCCCTAGGGAGGAGCTCCTACAATGAGCAGTTCTTC. Full variable domain (outside the CDR3, taken from reference TRBV7-9 and TRBJ2-1): DTGVSQNPRHKITKRGQNVTFRCDPISEHNRLYWYRQTLGQGPEFLTYFQNEAQLEKSRLLSDRFSAERPKGSFSTLEIQRTEQGDSAMYLCASSPLGRSSYNEQFFGPGTRLTVL.

The chain has TRBV6-6 and TRBJ2-1, with a possible D match to TRBD2 (5 bases). Germline-derived CDR1 and CDR2 are MNHNY and SVGAGI (reference sequence). The CDR3 totals 15 residues. The V and J ends lost 5 bases and 0 bases respectively, with 11 bases between them. The CDR3 bases are TGTGCCAGCAGTCACATTACTAGCTCCTACAATGAGCAGTTCTTC. This gives the protein CASSHITSSYNEQFF.

The V call is TRBV19, the J call TRBJ2-6; D is uncertain. V lost 4 bases and J lost 4, with 11 bases in between. Germline values: CDR1 LNHDA, CDR2 SQIVND (reference sequence). The length of the CDR3 is 15 residues. In DNA form, the CDR3 reads TGTGCCAGTAGTACCCAACGGTCAGGGGCCAACGTCCTGACTTTC. This gives the protein CASSTQRSGANVLTF.

This chain links TRBV7-9 with TRBJ2-1; no firm D call. CDR3 length equals 16 residues. Deletions cut 3 bases from V and 2 bases from J, with 14 bases between. Germline V gives CDR1 SEHNR, CDR2 FQNEAQ (reference sequence). CDR3 in DNA: TGTGCCAGCAGCTTTGGGCAGTTGAGCCCCTACAATGAGCAGTTCTTC. Its protein is CASSFGQLSPYNEQFF.

The CDR3 nucleotides read TGTGCCAGCAGCTTAGGACATGCGGGGTTAACAGATACGCAGTATTTT. Its translation is CASSLGHAGLTDTQYF. The V and J genes are TRBV7-2 and TRBJ2-3, with a weak D call TRBD2 (6 bases). Germline CDR1 SGHTA, CDR2 FQGNSA. V lost 1 base and J 3 bases, leaving 14 bases between the germline ends. There are 16 residues in the CDR3.

This clonotype was seen a few times. The CDR3 bases are TGTGCCAGCAGCGTTCGCAATGAGCAGTTCTTC. Translated, it gives CASSVRNEQFF. The rearrangement uses TRBV12-3 or TRBV12-4 and TRBJ2-1, with D unclear. The CDR3 covers 11 residues. The V gene lost 6 bases and the J gene lost 6 bases, with 6 bases spanning the gap.

The genes are TRBV12-3 or TRBV12-4 and TRBJ2-3, with D possibly being TRBD2 (6 bases). The CDR3 spans 13 residues. V was pared by 7 bases and J by 6 bases, with 14 bases between. CDR3 nucleotide sequence: TGTGCCAGCAATGGAGGGCTCATCGATACGCAGTATTTT. The encoded protein is CASNGGLIDTQYF.

In this sample, this clonotype turned up a few times. The chain links TRBV20-1 to TRBJ2-5; 9 positions match TRBD2. The CDR3 sequence is 14 residues long. Germline V gene sequence: CDR1 DFQATT, CDR2 SNEGSKA (reference sequence). V lost 1 base, J lost 11 bases, and 11 bases stayed unmatched. DNA of the CDR3: TGCAGTGCTAGAGCGCTAGCGGGACTTCACGGGCAGTACTTC. Encoded protein: CSARALAGLHGQYF.

The rearrangement uses TRBV20-1 and TRBJ2-5; TRBD2 aligns across 8 bases. Losses at the gene ends were 2 bases for V and 2 bases for J; bases not matched to a gene: 4. Germline V gene sequence: CDR1 DFQATT, CDR2 SNEGSKA (reference sequence). The CDR3 length is 14 residues. This CDR3 is CSARSGLEQETQYF. CDR3 bases: TGCAGTGCTAGATCGGGACTAGAACAAGAGACCCAGTACTTC.

The chain couples TRBV11-2 to TRBJ2-1; D is ambiguous. The CDR3 loop spans 15 amino acids. Germline V CDR1 and CDR2: SGHAT, FQNNGV. The V end lost 4 bases, the J end lost 8 bases, and 18 bases lay between the germline ends. CDR3 region: CASSYREVGWDEQFF. The CDR3 DNA reads as TGTGCCAGCAGCTATAGAGAAGTGGGATGGGATGAGCAGTTCTTC.

This clonotype was recorded at least ten times. This chain uses TRBV4-1 with TRBJ2-3, with a tentative D call TRBD2 (5 bases). CDR1 is MGHRA and CDR2 is YSYEKL in the germline V gene. This CDR3 contains 15 residues. Trimming took off 6 bases at V and 0 bases at J, with 13 bases between the two ends. As DNA, the CDR3 is TGCGCCAGCAGTTTCGCGGGTTTAAGCACAGATACGCAGTATTTT. This encodes CASSFAGLSTDTQYF.

In its sample, this clonotype was seen a few times. The J gene is TRBJ2-1, the V gene TRBV3-1, with 8 bases identical to TRBD2. Germline CDR1 reads LGHDT; CDR2 reads YNNKEL (reference sequence). The CDR3 length is 15 residues. With 8 bases clipped from V and 6 bases from J, the junction kept 12 bases outside the gene matches. The CDR3 coding sequence is TGTGCCAGCTCCCCGGGGACTAGAGGGCTCAATGAGCAGTTCTTC. It codes for CASSPGTRGLNEQFF.

Here the CDR3 reads CASSLPRTSGDTQYF. The CDR3, as DNA: TGTGCCAGCAGCTTACCCCGGACTAGCGGCGATACGCAGTATTTT. The chain has TRBV7-2 and TRBJ2-3, with 10 bases aligning to TRBD2. With V trimmed by 2 bases and J by 6 bases, 5 bases remained unmatched. The germline V gene has CDR1 SGHTA and CDR2 FQGNSA. This CDR3 has 15 amino acids.

This chain links TRBV12-3 or TRBV12-4 with TRBJ1-1, with D unresolved. The CDR3 extends over 13 amino acids. V lost 0 bases, J lost 10 bases, and 12 bases lay in between. The CDR3 sequence is CASSLAARVGAFF. The CDR3 DNA reads TGTGCCAGCAGTTTAGCTGCGCGAGTAGGAGCTTTCTTT.

The chain carries TRBV20-1 and TRBJ2-7, with a tentative D call TRBD1 (5 bases). Trimming removed 1 base from V and 2 bases from J, with 18 bases in between. Looked up from germline, CDR1 is DFQATT and CDR2 is SNEGSKA (reference sequence). The CDR3 length is 16 residues. CDR3 in DNA: TGCAGTGCTAGAGGTCAGGGTTCCCAGCCTCCCTACGAGCAGTACTTC. Protein: CSARGQGSQPPYEQYF.

The chain uses TRBV28 and TRBJ1-5; the D is unclear. Trimming stripped 6 bases from V and 3 bases from J, with 15 bases between. The CDR3 extends over 15 amino acids. The germline V gene encodes CDR1 MDHEN and CDR2 SYDVKM. CDR3 protein: CASRPGWQFNQPQHF. The DNA for the CDR3 is TGTGCCAGCAGGCCTGGCTGGCAGTTCAATCAGCCCCAGCATTTT.

The chain couples TRBV18 to TRBJ2-5; 13 bases agree with TRBD2. With 3 bases clipped from V and 4 bases from J, the junction kept 8 bases outside the gene matches. This CDR3 region has 17 residues. Per the germline V gene, CDR1 is KGHSH and CDR2 is LQKENI. The CDR3: CASSPWTSGRVGETQYF. CDR3 bases: TGTGCCAGCTCACCGTGGACTAGCGGGAGAGTCGGAGAGACCCAGTACTTC.

This clonotype has a handful of counts. This chain joins TRBV28 and TRBJ2-7; D gene ambiguous. The CDR3 has 13 amino acids. From germline, CDR1 is MDHEN and CDR2 SYDVKM. The germline V and J ends were trimmed by 6 bases and 0 bases, with 9 bases remaining between them. In DNA form, the CDR3 reads TGTGCCAGCAGACTATCGAGCTCCTACGAGCAGTACTTC. Amino acids: CASRLSSSYEQYF.

The chain couples TRBV9 to TRBJ2-4, with D unclear. The length of the CDR3 is 13 residues. Germline V gene lookup returns CDR1 SGDLS and CDR2 YYNGEE. V lost 5 bases and J 4 bases, leaving 10 bases between the germline ends. The CDR3 here is CASSSGPKNIQYF. The CDR3 nucleotides are TGTGCCAGCAGTTCCGGGCCGAAAAACATTCAGTACTTC.

The chain combines TRBV5-1 with TRBJ2-1, with D possibly being TRBD1 (6 bases). This CDR3 comprises 14 residues. The V end was cut by 8 bases, the J end by 9 bases, with 21 bases between. CDR1 and CDR2 from the germline V gene are SGHRS and YFSETQ. The CDR3 DNA sequence: TGCGCCAGTGGCCGGGACACGGACACCGGTGAGCAGTTCTTC. Its translation: CASGRDTDTGEQFF.

The gene calls are TRBV20-1 and TRBJ2-7; perhaps TRBD2 as D (6 bases). The V end lost 6 bases, the J end lost 5 bases, and 26 bases lay between the germline ends. This CDR3 spans 16 amino acids. The V gene's germline CDR1 is DFQATT and CDR2 SNEGSKA (reference sequence). The CDR3 bases are TGCAGTGCCCCCGTGGGGACTGCCCCTCTCCGCCACGAGCAGTACTTC. It codes for CSAPVGTAPLRHEQYF.

The chain employs TRBV12-3 or TRBV12-4 and TRBJ2-2; 7 bases map to TRBD2. Germline trimming cut 3 bases from V and 5 bases from J; bases unmatched to any gene: 6. The CDR3 is 15 amino acids. The DNA for the CDR3 is TGTGCCAGCAGTTTTTTCTCGGGGGGAACCGGGGAGCTGTTTTTT. It is translated as CASSFFSGGTGELFF.

The chain couples TRBV7-6 to TRBJ2-7; the match to TRBD1 covers 10 bases. Germline loops: CDR1 SGHVS, CDR2 FNYEAQ. V shed 5 bases and J 0 bases; nucleotides not matched to a gene: 7. The CDR3 sequence is 16 residues long. The CDR3 nucleotides read TGTGCCAGCAGCCCGGGACAGGGGCGCATCTCCTACGAGCAGTACTTC. Translating gives CASSPGQGRISYEQYF.

This clonotype was seen a handful of times. V and J are TRBV27 and TRBJ2-5; 14 nucleotides align to TRBD2. V dropped 5 bases and J dropped 0; count of bases not matched to a gene: 8. There are 18 residues in the CDR3. CDR1 is MNHEY, CDR2 SMNVEV, per germline (reference sequence). CDR3 bases: TGTGCCAGCAGTGGACTAGCGGGGGGAATCGGTTACCAAGAGACCCAGTACTTC. It yields the protein CASSGLAGGIGYQETQYF.